One sample yielded the 17 T cell receptor beta chains listed below, sequenced in a study of CD8+CD57+ T cells in acquired aplastic anemia. TCR beta VDJ combinations and CDR3 sequences were profiled from genomic DNA. MiXCR, applied by TCRdb to the reads, yields one record per CDR3 protein. The table lists roughly 200,000 distinct CDR3 sequences, nearly 65% of them singletons. CD8+CD57+ cell expansion had been shown by flow cytometry in patients chosen for sequencing. The sequenced material came from sorted CD4+, CD8+, or CD8+CD57+ T cells (not recorded which) from PBMCs. These TCRs come from a human donor with aplastic anemia.

The rearrangement uses TRBV19 and TRBJ1-1; D may be TRBD1 (5 bases). Between the trimmed V and J ends, which lost 3 bases and 2 bases, there was a span of 13 bases. Germline V gene lookup returns CDR1 LNHDA and CDR2 SQIVND (reference sequence). The CDR3 totals 15 residues. CDR3 nucleotides: TGTGCCAGTAGTATTCGAGACAGTTTTAACACTGAAGCTTTCTTT. This codes for CASSIRDSFNTEAFF.

Details on this clonotype: Here the CDR3 omits its conserved ending phenylalanine or tryptophan, so a read error is the likely source. V is TRBV20-1 and J is TRBJ2-3, with 9 bases fitting TRBD2. Losses at the gene ends were 6 bases for V and 0 bases for J; bases not matched to a gene: 7. CDR1 DFQATT and CDR2 SNEGSKA come from the germline V gene (reference sequence). This CDR3 region has 15 residues. The CDR3 spells CSAPPGLASTDTQYL. The CDR3 bases are TGCAGTGCCCCGCCGGGACTAGCTAGCACAGATACGCAGTATCTT.

The V gene is TRBV29-1, the J gene TRBJ2-3; D gene ambiguous. Germline loops: CDR1 SQVTM, CDR2 ANQGSEA. This CDR3 spans 14 amino acids. Deletions cut 6 bases from V and 6 bases from J, with 19 bases between. The chain's CDR3 is CSVGTANPSDTQYF. The CDR3 region has the DNA TGCAGCGTGGGCACAGCGAACCCCTCCGATACGCAGTATTTT.

This clonotype occurred a few times. V usage is TRBV19 and J usage is TRBJ1-6; 7 bases match TRBD1. Germline CDR1 is LNHDA and CDR2 is SQIVND (reference sequence). The trim removed 5 bases at V and 9 bases at J, leaving 1 base unmatched. The CDR3 consists of 12 residues. Here the CDR3 reads CASSRQGSPLHF. The CDR3 DNA reads as TGTGCCAGTAGTCGACAGGGTTCACCCCTCCACTTT.

This clonotype was found many times. V is TRBV5-1 and J is TRBJ2-5; perhaps TRBD2 as D (6 bases). Per germline, CDR1 SGHRS and CDR2 YFSETQ. This CDR3 has 15 amino acids. Trimming took 0 bases from V and 3 from J, leaving 12 bases between them. CDR3 amino acids: CASSLDPGGEETQYF. The CDR3 DNA reads as TGCGCCAGCAGCTTGGATCCCGGGGGAGAAGAGACCCAGTACTTC.

This clonotype was counted once. The J gene is TRBJ2-5, the V gene TRBV9; a possible D gene is TRBD1 (5 bases). Germline V gene lookup returns CDR1 SGDLS and CDR2 YYNGEE. The CDR3 consists of 14 residues. V was trimmed by 2 bases and J by 4 bases, leaving 12 bases between them. The CDR3 DNA reads TGTGCCAGCAGCGTCGGGTGGGGCTTAGAGACCCAGTACTTC. Its protein product is CASSVGWGLETQYF.

This clonotype showed up just a few times. The rearrangement links TRBV29-1 to TRBJ2-7; TRBD1 might be the D (6 bases). The ends were cut back, 5 bases at V and 2 bases at J, with 16 bases in the middle. CDR1 is SQVTM, CDR2 ANQGSEA, per germline. This CDR3 has 14 residues. The CDR3 DNA is TGCAGCGTTTCGGGACAACAGAGCACCTACGAGCAGTACTTC. Its translation is CSVSGQQSTYEQYF.

This clonotype has ten or more counts. This chain uses TRBV12-3 or TRBV12-4 with TRBJ2-1, with 9 bases fitting TRBD1. This CDR3 region has 13 residues. J lost 6 bases, V lost 4 bases, and 1 base had no gene match. CDR3 coding DNA: TGTGCCAGCAGTTCGACAGGGGGCAATGAGCAGTTCTTC. It codes for CASSSTGGNEQFF.

On this clonotype itself: This may be a read error, as it is one base from a much larger clone. Written as DNA, the CDR3 is TGTGCCAGCAGCCACCGGGGAGGGAGGGACTATGGCTACACCTTC. This translates into CASSHRGGRDYGYTF. This rearrangement joins TRBV7-9 to TRBJ1-2; D uncertain. The CDR3 extends over 15 amino acids. Germline lookup yields CDR1 SEHNR and CDR2 FQNEAQ (reference sequence). The germline V and J ends were trimmed by 5 bases and 3 bases, with 16 bases remaining between them.

V usage is TRBV3-1 and J usage is TRBJ1-1; 10 positions match TRBD1. From germline, CDR1 is LGHDT and CDR2 YNNKEL (reference sequence). The CDR3 loop spans 19 amino acids. The junction had 18 bases not matched to a gene; V was cut back by 5 bases and J by 3 bases. CDR3 DNA: TGTGCCAGCAGCGCGAGAGGGACAGGGGTCTTCAGATGGGACACTGAAGCTTTCTTT. Protein sequence: CASSARGTGVFRWDTEAFF.

This clonotype was seen a few times. The V call is TRBV7-9, the J call TRBJ2-3, with D perhaps TRBD1 or TRBD2 (5 bases each). Germline V gene lookup returns CDR1 SEHNR and CDR2 FQNEAQ (reference sequence). This CDR3 has 16 residues. Trimming stripped 5 bases from V and 0 bases from J, with 15 bases between. The CDR3 DNA follows: TGTGCCAGCAGCGATCCCGGGACGGCGAGCACAGATACGCAGTATTTT. This encodes CASSDPGTASTDTQYF.

The chain links TRBV19 to TRBJ2-5; 8 bases fit TRBD1. The V gene end was trimmed by 5 bases and the J gene end by 1 base; junction bases not matched to a gene: 0. The CDR3 loop spans 13 amino acids. Germline CDR1 is LNHDA and CDR2 is SQIVND (reference sequence). Here the CDR3 reads CASSGTGQETQYF. CDR3 nucleotides: TGTGCCAGTAGTGGGACAGGCCAAGAGACCCAGTACTTC.

This clonotype turned up a few times. The chain recombines TRBV20-1 with TRBJ1-2; D might be TRBD1 (6 bases). Trimming left V 6 bases short and J 2 bases short, with 10 bases between. Germline values: CDR1 DFQATT, CDR2 SNEGSKA (reference sequence). The CDR3 length is 12 residues. In nucleotides, the CDR3 is TGCAGTGCGAGGGACACCAACTATGGCTACACCTTC. Translating gives CSARDTNYGYTF.

The chain has TRBV12-3 or TRBV12-4 and TRBJ2-3; D is unclear. The CDR3 extends over 16 amino acids. Trimming stripped 6 bases from V and 2 bases from J, with 18 bases between. The CDR3 spells CASSPFAPTYTDTQYF. CDR3 DNA: TGTGCCAGCAGCCCCTTTGCGCCGACTTACACAGATACGCAGTATTTT.

The chain employs TRBV6-5 and TRBJ2-7, with D hard to call. The V gene's germline CDR1 is MNHEY and CDR2 SVGAGI. Trimming stripped 11 bases from V and 0 bases from J, with 14 bases between. This CDR3 contains 13 residues. DNA for the CDR3: TGTGCCGTAAGGGTCCCGCACTCCTACGAGCAGTACTTC. It encodes CAVRVPHSYEQYF.

This clonotype was counted many times. The rearrangement uses TRBV19 and TRBJ1-1, with D unresolved. CDR3 length equals 14 residues. Trimming removed 5 bases at V and 0 bases at J, with 10 bases between. Germline CDR1 and CDR2: LNHDA and SQIVND (reference sequence). CDR3 sequence (DNA): TGTGCCAGTAGTTGGCAAGGCATGAACACTGAAGCTTTCTTT. The encoded protein is CASSWQGMNTEAFF.

This clonotype was observed at least ten times. Compared with germline, one end of the junction differs, possibly owing to a read error. The chain links TRBV5-1 to TRBJ1-1; no definite D call. The CDR3 totals 13 residues. Germline assignment: CDR1 SGHRS and CDR2 YFSETQ. The CDR3 reads CASSLGPNTEAFF. The DNA of the CDR3 is TGTGCCAGCAGTCTTGGCCCGAACACTGAAGCTTTCTTT. Variable domain in full (rest from reference TRBV5-1 and TRBJ1-1): KAGVTQTPRYLIKTRGQQVTLSCSPISGHRSVSWYQQTPGQGLQFLFEYFSETQRNKGNFPGRFSGRQFSNSRSEMNVSTLELGDSALYLCASSLGPNTEAFFGQGTRLTVV.